This T cell receptor (beta chain) was recorded in a study of cytomegalovirus exposure and HLA in healthy donors. The study, taken as a whole, reports: The study labeled more than 150 TCR beta chains cytomegalovirus-associated. The classifier reportedly diagnosed cytomegalovirus status with high specificity and sensitivity.

The 120-subject validation cohort, separate from the 666-subject first cohort, included the donors. Repertoires were generated with immunoSEQ multiplex PCR, while TCRdb's copy carries only in-frame clones and drops some. The top ten hold about 4.2% of the sample, which has tens of thousands of clones, roughly 94% seen once. For this clone: Antigen specificity is unknown.

The CDR3 runs 15 residues. V gave up 4 bases and J gave up 5 bases; unmatched junction bases: 8. CDR1 is SGHKS and CDR2 is YYEKEE in the germline V gene (reference sequence). This TCR derives from a young man in good health and CMV-seropositive. The chain couples TRBV5-5 to TRBJ1-1; TRBD1 agrees at 10 bases. Source material: PBMCs. CDR3 in amino acids: CASSGGQGSGTEAFF. The DNA of the CDR3 is TGTGCCAGCAGCGGGGGACAGGGGAGTGGGACTGAAGCTTTCTTT.